Given below is one T cell receptor beta chain in context. This record belongs to a study of T cells after yellow fever vaccination. TCRdb passed the 5' RACE reads through MiXCR, listing each CDR3 protein once. The sample contains 300,000 to 400,000 distinct CDR3 sequences, roughly 8.7% of which appear only once. The material was PBMCs, obtained on the day of the first yellow fever vaccination. This receptor was identified in a man younger than 30 who received the YFV17D yellow fever vaccine.

In nucleotides, the CDR3 is TGTGCCAGCAGCGTCCCCGTGTTAGCGGAGCTTAACACCGGGGAGCTGTTTTTT. It translates to CASSVPVLAELNTGELFF. The chain carries TRBV9 and TRBJ2-2; TRBD2 might be the D (6 bases). The CDR3 length is 18 residues. The V end lost 2 bases, the J end lost 2 bases, and 19 bases lay between the germline ends. Germline-derived CDR1 and CDR2 are SGDLS and YYNGEE.